Sequencing of this T cell receptor (beta chain) was carried out in a study of PD-L1 blockade in urothelial cancer. The J segment lost 2 bases and the V segment lost 5 bases, leaving 5 bases of the junction unmatched. This CDR3 is built from 14 residues. Looked up from germline, CDR1 is MNHEY and CDR2 is SMNVEV (reference sequence). Each patient contributed between 1 and 8 total time points of blood mononuclear cells, pretreatment and during treatment. The table came from immunoSEQ multiplex PCR; TCRdb's copy has only in-frame clones and leaves some out. The data contain approximately 100,000 clones, over 80% of them singletons.

The chain has TRBV27 and TRBJ2-7; 8 bases are shared with TRBD1. The specimen comprised PBMCs, sampled around atezolizumab (anti-PD-L1) treatment. The clonotype originates from a woman aged 80 or older with urothelial cancer. CDR3 coding DNA: TGTGCCAGCAGTGTGACAGGGGATACCTACGAGCAGTACTTC. This codes for CASSVTGDTYEQYF.